Sequencing of this T cell receptor beta chain was carried out in a study of T cell responses to AZD1222 COVID-19 vaccine. The table came from immunoSEQ multiplex PCR; TCRdb's copy has only in-frame clones and leaves some out. Altogether about 100,000 clones are present, 92% being singletons, with the ten largest covering 1.5% to 2%. This CDR3 is built from 15 residues. After removal of 3 bases from V and 9 bases from J, the junction contained 11 bases not matched to a gene. Germline V lookup: CDR1 LNHNV, CDR2 YYDKDF (reference sequence). This TCR was sampled from an adult in good health. This specimen consisted of peripheral blood, obtained on day 0 of AZD1222 vaccination. The chain combines TRBV15 with TRBJ2-1; 7 nucleotides match TRBD2. As DNA, the CDR3 is TGTGCCACCAGCAGCCCTAGTGAGTCGGGGGGTGAGCAGTTCTTC. Amino acids: CATSSPSESGGEQFF. The whole variable domain, remainder taken from reference TRBV15 and TRBJ2-1, is DAMVIQNPRYQVTQFGKPVTLSCSQTLNHNVMYWYQQKSSQAPKLLFHYYDKDFNNEADTPDNFQSRRPNTSFCFLDIRSPGLGDTAMYLCATSSPSESGGEQFFGPGTRLTVL.